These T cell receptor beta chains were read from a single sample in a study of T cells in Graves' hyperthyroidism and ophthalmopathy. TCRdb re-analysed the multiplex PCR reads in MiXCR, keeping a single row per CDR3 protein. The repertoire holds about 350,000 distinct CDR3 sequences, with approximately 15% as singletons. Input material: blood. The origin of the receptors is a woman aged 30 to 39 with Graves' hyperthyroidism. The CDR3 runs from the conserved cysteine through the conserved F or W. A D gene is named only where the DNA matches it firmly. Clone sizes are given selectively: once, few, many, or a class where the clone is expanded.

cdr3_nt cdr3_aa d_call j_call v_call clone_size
TGTGCCAGCAGCGTCTCGGGGGGAGAGACCCAGTACTTC CASSVSGGETQYF TRBD2 TRBJ2-5 TRBV7-3 few
TGTGCCAGCAGGACCTTTCGGGGAAGCACAGATACGCAGTATTTT CASRTFRGSTDTQYF NA TRBJ2-3 TRBV6-1 NA
TGCGCCAGCAGCTTGGAGGGGGTCACCGGGGAGCTGTTTTTT CASSLEGVTGELFF NA TRBJ2-2 TRBV5-1 NA
TGCGCCAGCAGCTGGGACGGAAACACTGAAGCTTTCTTT CASSWDGNTEAFF NA TRBJ1-1 TRBV5-1 few
TGTGCCAGCAGCCGGAACCTACAGTCTATGCATGAGCAGTTCTTC CASSRNLQSMHEQFF NA TRBJ2-1 TRBV4-2 NA
TGTGCCAGTACTGCAGTCACTAGTTCGCAACAGCCCCAGCATTTT CASTAVTSSQQPQHF NA TRBJ1-5 TRBV19 many
TGCAGTGCCGAGGGGGGTCCTTATAGCAATCAGCCCCAGCATTTT CSAEGGPYSNQPQHF NA TRBJ1-5 TRBV20-1 few
TGTGCCAGTAGTATAGGTTACAGGGGGCCCGATACGCAGTATTTT CASSIGYRGPDTQYF TRBD1 TRBJ2-3 TRBV19 few
TGTGCCAGCAGTTCGGCTCCGGGACGAGCACGTGTAATCCCCCTCCACTTT CASSSAPGRARVIPLHF NA TRBJ1-6 TRBV28 few
TGTGCCAGCAGTGAAACCCCCGACAGGGGGTATCTCGAGCAGTACTTC CASSETPDRGYLEQYF TRBD1 TRBJ2-7 TRBV2 many
TGTGCCAGCACCCGTGACGGGGGCAATCAGCCCCAGCATTTT CASTRDGGNQPQHF NA TRBJ1-5 TRBV7-2 few